These T cell receptor beta chains were read from a single sample in a study of response to subunit inactivated influenza vaccine. TCRdb reprocessed the RT-PCR reads with MiXCR, giving one entry per CDR3 protein. The table includes 500,000 to 650,000 distinct CDR3 sequences, 7.5% to 8.5% detected once. The specimen comprised PBMCs from blood, sampled about 24 months after vaccination. The receptor set was obtained from a man aged 50 to 69 who received an inactivated influenza vaccine. Each CDR3 is given with its conserved first and last residue. A D gene is named only where the DNA matches it firmly. Size values are once, few and many counts, or a class for expanded clones, and some rows have none.

>TRBD2|TRBV4-3|many|TRBJ2-1
CASSLYQGTSGNEQFF
TGCGCCAGCAGCCTATATCAAGGGACTAGTGGCAATGAGCAGTTCTTC
>TRBD1|TRBV5-1|-|TRBJ1-1
CASSLGDREFSEAFF
TGCGCCAGCAGCTTGGGGGACAGGGAGTTCTCTGAAGCTTTCTTT
>TRBD2|TRBV12-3/TRBV12-4|-|TRBJ2-2
CASSRYGRGLAGDTGELFF
TGTGCCAGCAGCCGTTATGGGAGGGGGCTAGCGGGAGATACCGGGGAGCTGTTTTTT
>TRBD2|TRBV2|-|TRBJ2-2
CASSEWGGRELFF
TGTGCCAGCAGCGAATGGGGAGGGAGGGAGCTGTTTTTT
>-|TRBV11-2|-|TRBJ2-7
CASSMGRNSYEQYF
TGTGCCAGCAGCATGGGACGGAACTCCTACGAGCAGTACTTC
>-|TRBV20-1|few|TRBJ1-1
CSATLAGGKSEAFF
TGCAGTGCCACCTTAGCTGGGGGCAAATCTGAAGCTTTCTTT
>-|TRBV20-1|-|TRBJ1-2
CSAGVIRDGNYGYTF
TGCAGTGCGGGCGTCATCCGGGACGGCAACTATGGCTACACCTTC
>-|TRBV4-1|many|TRBJ2-2
CASSQEWGGTGELFF
TGCGCCAGCAGCCAAGAGTGGGGCGGGACCGGGGAGCTGTTTTTT
>-|TRBV10-3|few|TRBJ1-4
CAISSAEKLFF
TGTGCCATCAGCTCCGCTGAAAAACTGTTTTTT
>-|TRBV6-2/TRBV6-3|many|TRBJ2-7
CASSYSTVSYEQYF
TGTGCCAGCAGTTACTCGACCGTCTCCTACGAGCAGTACTTC
>-|TRBV2|-|TRBJ1-1
CASSYQTTGTEAFF
TGTGCCAGCAGTTACCAGACAACGGGCACTGAAGCTTTCTTT
>-|TRBV5-5|few|TRBJ2-5
CASRIGRAGETQYF
TGTGCCAGCAGAATTGGACGGGCTGGGGAAACCCAGTACTTC
>TRBD2|TRBV28|few|TRBJ2-1
CASSSRGTTLDEQFF
TGTGCCAGCAGTTCCCGAGGGACTACCCTCGATGAGCAGTTCTTC
>-|TRBV28|-|TRBJ2-7
CASSPLDYNSYEQYF
TGTGCCAGCAGTCCGTTGGACTACAACTCCTACGAGCAGTACTTC
>-|TRBV6-5|-|TRBJ2-3
CASSYSYGTDTQYF
TGTGCCAGCAGTTACTCGTACGGCACAGATACGCAGTATTTT
>-|TRBV6-1|-|TRBJ2-1
CASTQRLGSHEQFF
TGTGCCAGCACCCAGCGTCTAGGATCGCATGAGCAGTTCTTC
>-|TRBV20-1|few|TRBJ2-7
CSATPQDGPYEQYF
TGCAGTGCAACCCCCCAGGACGGACCCTACGAGCAGTACTTC
>-|TRBV9|-|TRBJ1-1
CASSVAGLGTEAFF
TGTGCCAGCAGCGTAGCCGGGCTGGGGACTGAAGCTTTCTTT
>TRBD1|TRBV13|few|TRBJ2-7
CASSAPGQGSYEQYF
TGTGCCAGCAGCGCACCGGGACAGGGCTCCTACGAGCAGTACTTC
>TRBD1|TRBV2|few|TRBJ1-2
CASVLEIPQGGAGGYTF
TGTGCCAGCGTGTTAGAAATCCCTCAGGGGGGCGCGGGTGGCTACACCTTC
>-|TRBV10-3|-|TRBJ1-4
CAISPGHTTNEKLFF
TGTGCCATCAGTCCGGGACACACAACTAATGAAAAACTGTTTTTT
>-|TRBV20-1|few|TRBJ1-6
CSARQQRSNSPLHF
TGCAGTGCCAGGCAGCAGAGGTCCAATTCACCCCTCCACTTT
>-|TRBV19|few|TRBJ1-1
CASSRLATDGTEAFF
TGTGCCAGTAGTAGATTAGCCACGGATGGGACTGAAGCTTTCTTT
>TRBD1|TRBV20-1|few|TRBJ1-2
CSASGQGYYGYTF
TGCAGTGCTAGCGGACAGGGCTACTATGGCTACACCTTC
>TRBD1|TRBV20-1|many|TRBJ1-5
CSARRQGGGNQPQHF
TGCAGTGCTAGAAGACAGGGAGGCGGTAATCAGCCCCAGCATTTT
>TRBD1|TRBV20-1|-|TRBJ1-2
CSARVTTGVGVYGYTF
TGCAGTGCTAGAGTCACGACAGGGGTTGGAGTCTATGGCTACACCTTC
>-|TRBV5-6|-|TRBJ1-5
CASSPGLGQPQHF
TGTGCCAGCAGCCCGGGGCTGGGTCAGCCCCAGCATTTT